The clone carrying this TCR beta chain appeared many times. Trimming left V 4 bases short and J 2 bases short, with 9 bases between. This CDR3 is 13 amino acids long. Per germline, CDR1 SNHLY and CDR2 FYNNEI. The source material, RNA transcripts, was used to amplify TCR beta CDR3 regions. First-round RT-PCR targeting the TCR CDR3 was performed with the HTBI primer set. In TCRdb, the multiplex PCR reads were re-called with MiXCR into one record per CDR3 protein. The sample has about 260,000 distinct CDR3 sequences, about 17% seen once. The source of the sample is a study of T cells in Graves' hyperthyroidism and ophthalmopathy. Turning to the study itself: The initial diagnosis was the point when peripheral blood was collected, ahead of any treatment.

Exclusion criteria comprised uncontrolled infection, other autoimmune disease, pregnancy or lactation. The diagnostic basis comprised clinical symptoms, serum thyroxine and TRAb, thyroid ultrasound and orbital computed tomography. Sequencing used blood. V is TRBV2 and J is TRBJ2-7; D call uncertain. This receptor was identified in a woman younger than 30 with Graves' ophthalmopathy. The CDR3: CASSGLQTYEQYF. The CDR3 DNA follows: TGTGCCAGCAGTGGGTTACAGACCTACGAGCAGTACTTC.